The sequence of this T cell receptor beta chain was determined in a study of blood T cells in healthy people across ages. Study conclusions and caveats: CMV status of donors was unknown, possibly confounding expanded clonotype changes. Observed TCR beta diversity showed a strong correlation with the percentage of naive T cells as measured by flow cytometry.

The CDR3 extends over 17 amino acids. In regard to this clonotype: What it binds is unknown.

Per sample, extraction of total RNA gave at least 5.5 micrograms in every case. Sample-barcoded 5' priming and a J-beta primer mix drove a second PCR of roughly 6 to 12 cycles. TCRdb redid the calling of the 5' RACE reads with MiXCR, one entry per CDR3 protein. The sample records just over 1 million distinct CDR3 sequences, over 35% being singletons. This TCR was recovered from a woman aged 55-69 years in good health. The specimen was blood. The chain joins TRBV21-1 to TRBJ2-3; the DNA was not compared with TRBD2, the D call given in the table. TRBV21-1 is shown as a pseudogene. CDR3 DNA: TGTGCCAGCAGCAAGCGGGGACTAGCGGGAGGGCGGGATACGCAGTATTTT. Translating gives CASSKRGLAGGRDTQYF.